This TCR beta chain was captured by sequencing in a study of blood T cell repertoires in COVID-19. Study-level information: From T cells, B-cell-depleted T cells, or PBMCs came the material, which was cDNA or gDNA.

CDR3 length: 16 amino acids. V was clipped by 3 bases and J by 0 bases; unmatched bases: 8. Germline V gives CDR1 ENHRY, CDR2 SYGVKD. Per the authors' pipeline: Researchers report that nucleated cell counts were estimated from reference gene primer amplification. Generated by immunoSEQ multiplex PCR, the TCRdb table keeps only in-frame clones and is missing some. D and trimming come from the DNA, and the V and J calls and clone size come from that table. The repertoire holds roughly 100,000 clones, with 81% as singletons. The specimen was peripheral blood. The chain joins TRBV10-3 to TRBJ2-7; TRBD1 agrees at 7 bases. The clonotype comes from a man in his fifties or sixties with acute or convalescent COVID-19. CDR3 bases: TGTGCCATCAGTGACCTGACAGGGCTAAGCTCCTACGAGCAGTACTTC. Translating it yields CAISDLTGLSSYEQYF.